This TCR beta chain was observed in a study of blood T cell repertoires in COVID-19. Participant-reported clinical history was the basis for cohort assignment. Symptom resolution, clearance, or two negative PCRs marked the recovered donors of Cohort 3. Original methodology: Reference gene primer amplification gave nucleated cell count estimates. Measured with immunoSEQ multiplex PCR; TCRdb has only the in-frame clones, and not every one. Clonal size and the V and J genes are those of that table, whereas D and trimming came from the DNA. The sample yields more than 150,000 clones, roughly 87% seen once. The CDR3 runs 14 residues. Germline V gene data show CDR1 as SNHLY and CDR2 as FYNNEI. The V and J ends lost 10 bases and 1 base, in that order; junction bases with no gene match: 7.

The receptor was derived from a woman in her forties or fifties who had recovered from COVID-19. This chain connects TRBV2 to TRBJ2-1; 7 bases match TRBD2. The source material was PBMCs or T cells enriched from blood (not recorded which). The CDR3 DNA sequence: TGTGCCACCCTGGGAGCGGGATCCTACAATGAGCAGTTCTTC. This sequence encodes CATLGAGSYNEQFF.